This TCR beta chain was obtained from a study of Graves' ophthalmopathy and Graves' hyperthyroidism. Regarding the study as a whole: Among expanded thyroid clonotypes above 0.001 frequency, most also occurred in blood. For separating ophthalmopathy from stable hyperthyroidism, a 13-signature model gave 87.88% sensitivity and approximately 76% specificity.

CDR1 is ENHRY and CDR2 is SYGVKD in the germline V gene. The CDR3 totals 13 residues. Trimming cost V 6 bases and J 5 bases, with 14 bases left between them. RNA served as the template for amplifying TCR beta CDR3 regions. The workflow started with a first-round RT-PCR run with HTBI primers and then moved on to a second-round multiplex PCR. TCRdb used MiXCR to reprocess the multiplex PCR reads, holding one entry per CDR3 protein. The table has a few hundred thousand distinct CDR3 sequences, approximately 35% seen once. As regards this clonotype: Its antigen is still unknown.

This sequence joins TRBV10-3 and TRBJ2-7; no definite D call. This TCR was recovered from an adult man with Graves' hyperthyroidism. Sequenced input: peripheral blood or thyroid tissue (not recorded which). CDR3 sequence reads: CAISQDWSHEQYF. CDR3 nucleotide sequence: TGTGCCATCAGCCAAGACTGGAGCCACGAGCAGTACTTC.